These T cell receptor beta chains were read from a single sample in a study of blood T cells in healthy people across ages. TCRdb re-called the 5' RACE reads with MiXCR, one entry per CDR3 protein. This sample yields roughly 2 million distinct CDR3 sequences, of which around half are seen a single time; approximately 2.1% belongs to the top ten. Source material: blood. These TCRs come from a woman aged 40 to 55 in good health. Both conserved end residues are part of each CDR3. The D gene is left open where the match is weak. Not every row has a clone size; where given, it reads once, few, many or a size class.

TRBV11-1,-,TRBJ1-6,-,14,TGTGCCAGCAACAGACCGTATACTGTTTCACCCCTCCACTTT,CASNRPYTVSPLHF
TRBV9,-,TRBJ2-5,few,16,TGTGCCAGCAGCGTAGGAGGGACCTATCTCGGAGAGACCCAGTACTTC,CASSVGGTYLGETQYF
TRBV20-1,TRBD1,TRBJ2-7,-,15,TGCAGTGCTAACAACCCAGGGGGAAGGGACTACGAGCAGTACTTC,CSANNPGGRDYEQYF
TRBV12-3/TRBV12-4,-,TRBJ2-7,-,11,TGTGCCAGCAGTTTCGACCACGAGCAGTACTTC,CASSFDHEQYF
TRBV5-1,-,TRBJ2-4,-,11,TGCGCCAGCAGCGGGGGGACAGTCGAGTACTTC,CASSGGTVEYF
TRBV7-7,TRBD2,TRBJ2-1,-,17,TGTGCTAGCAGCTTAGCTGGAGCTAGCGGGTCCTACAATGAGCAGTTCTTC,CASSLAGASGSYNEQFF
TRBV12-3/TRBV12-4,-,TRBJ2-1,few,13,TGTGCCAGCAGTTTTGGGACATCGGGTGAGCAGTTCTTC,CASSFGTSGEQFF
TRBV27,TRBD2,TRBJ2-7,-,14,TGTGCCAGCAGTTTAGGCGGGGGGGCAGCCGAGCAGTACTTC,CASSLGGGAAEQYF
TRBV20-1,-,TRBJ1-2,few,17,TGCAGTGCTAGAGGCCAACACCTCGGGGGCCATAACTATGGCTACACCTTC,CSARGQHLGGHNYGYTF
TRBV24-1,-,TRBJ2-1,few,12,TGTGCCACCAGGGACGGAAACAATGAGCAGTTCTTC,CATRDGNNEQFF
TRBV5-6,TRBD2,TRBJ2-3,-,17,TGTGCCAGCAGCTTTAGCGGGGGGGCCCTTGGCACAGATACGCAGTATTTT,CASSFSGGALGTDTQYF
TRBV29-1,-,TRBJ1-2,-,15,TGCAGCGTTGAGGGTTCTGTTCAGACTAACTATGGCTACACCTTC,CSVEGSVQTNYGYTF
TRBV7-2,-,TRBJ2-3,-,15,TGTGCCAGCAGCTTCAGGCGTCCTAGCACAGATACGCAGTATTTT,CASSFRRPSTDTQYF
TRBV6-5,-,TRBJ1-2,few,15,TGTGCCAGCAGTTACTCGCCCACAGGAGAGGGTGGCTACACCTTC,CASSYSPTGEGGYTF
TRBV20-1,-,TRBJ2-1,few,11,TGCAGTGCTCAATTACCTCATGAGCAGTTCTTC,CSAQLPHEQFF
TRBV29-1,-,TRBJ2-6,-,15,TGCAGCGTTGAATCGTGGGACTCTGGGGCCAACGTCCTGACTTTC,CSVESWDSGANVLTF
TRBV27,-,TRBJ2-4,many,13,TGTGCCAGCAGTTTTTCGGCCAAAAACATTCAGTACTTC,CASSFSAKNIQYF
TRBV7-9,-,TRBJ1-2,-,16,TGTGCCAGCAGCCCCCGCCTACAGGGAGCTAACTATGGCTACACCTTC,CASSPRLQGANYGYTF
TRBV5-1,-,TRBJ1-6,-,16,TGCGCCAGCAGCTTGGACAGGGCCTCGGAGAATTCGCCCCTCCACTTT,CASSLDRASENSPLHF
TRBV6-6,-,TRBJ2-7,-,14,TGTGCCAACACCGACTGGGCAGACCATAACGAGCAGTACTTC,CANTDWADHNEQYF
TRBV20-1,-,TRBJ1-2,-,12,TGCAGTGCTAGTAACGGCAACTATGGCTACACCTTC,CSASNGNYGYTF
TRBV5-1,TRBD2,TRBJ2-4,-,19,TGCGCCAGCAGCTTGGGTCTAGCGGGCCAAAGTATAGCCAAAAACATTCAGTACTTC,CASSLGLAGQSIAKNIQYF
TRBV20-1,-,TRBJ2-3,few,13,TGCAGTGCTCACTCGGTGGATACAGATACGCAGTATTTT,CSAHSVDTDTQYF
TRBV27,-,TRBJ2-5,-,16,TGTGCCAGCAGTTTAATAGGCCCGTGGTGGGGAGAGACCCAGTACTTC,CASSLIGPWWGETQYF
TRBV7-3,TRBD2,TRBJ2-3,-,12,TGTGCCAGCGGGACTAGCGACGGTACGCAGTATTTT,CASGTSDGTQYF
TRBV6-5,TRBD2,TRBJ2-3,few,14,TGTGCCAGCAAGGTAGCGGGCGGCACAGATACGCAGTATTTT,CASKVAGGTDTQYF
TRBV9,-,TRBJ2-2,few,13,TGTGCCAGCAGCCAGACAGGCACCGGGGAGCTGTTTTTT,CASSQTGTGELFF
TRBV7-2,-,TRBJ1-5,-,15,TGTGCCAGCAGACCGGACAGATATAGCAATCAGCCCCAGCATTTT,CASRPDRYSNQPQHF
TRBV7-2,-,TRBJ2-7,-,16,TGTGCCAGCAGCTTAGGTGGGGGGGGCGGGATCTACGAGCAGTACTTC,CASSLGGGGGIYEQYF
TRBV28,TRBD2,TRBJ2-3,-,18,TGTGCCAGCAGTTCCCGCTCGGGACTAGCGGGGGACACAGATACGCAGTATTTT,CASSSRSGLAGDTDTQYF
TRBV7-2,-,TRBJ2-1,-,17,TGTGCCAGCAGCTCGAGGGGGACCAGAAGCTCCTACAATGAGCAGTTCTTC,CASSSRGTRSSYNEQFF
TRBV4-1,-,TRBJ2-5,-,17,TGCGCCAGCAGCCAAGATCAGGACCGGGCTATCCGAGAGACCCAGTACTTC,CASSQDQDRAIRETQYF
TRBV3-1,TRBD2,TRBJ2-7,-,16,TGTGCCAGCAGCCAAGGATTACTAGCGGGGGTGTACGAGCAGTACTTC,CASSQGLLAGVYEQYF
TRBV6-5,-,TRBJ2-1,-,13,TGTACCACAACAGCTAACTCCTACAATGAGCAGTTCTTC,CTTTANSYNEQFF
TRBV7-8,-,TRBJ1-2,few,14,TGTGCCAGCAGCTTAGGAATCACCGGGAGCGGCTACACCTTC,CASSLGITGSGYTF
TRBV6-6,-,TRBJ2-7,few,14,TGTGCCAGCAGTTACGGGGTAGACCTCTACGAGCAGTACTTC,CASSYGVDLYEQYF